The text below deals with one TCR beta chain. The sample is drawn from a study of cytomegalovirus exposure and HLA in healthy donors. The CDR3 length is 14 residues. V was clipped by 0 bases and J by 2 bases, with 9 bases between them. The V gene's germline CDR1 is SGHRS and CDR2 YFSETQ. PCR primers comprised 60 Vbeta and 13 Jbeta primers. Sequencing was performed with immunoSEQ multiplex PCR; in TCRdb, only in-frame clones are kept and a portion is missing. The repertoire holds about 98,000 clones, under 75% seen once, with less than 1.5% in the top ten. The sample comprised PBMCs. The V gene is TRBV5-1, the J gene TRBJ2-7; D is undetermined. The sequence derives from a female donor in good health and CMV-seronegative. The CDR3 bases are TGCGCCAGCAGCTTGGAGTACATCACCTACGAGCAGTACTTC. This sequence encodes CASSLEYITYEQYF.